The 12 T cell receptor beta chains reported below all come from one sample, sequenced in a study of blood T cell repertoires in COVID-19. Produced via immunoSEQ multiplex PCR; TCRdb's table is partial and in-frame only. The table records roughly 250,000 clones, roughly four fifths of them present only once. The sample comprised peripheral blood. The origin of the receptors is an older woman with acute or convalescent COVID-19.

The gene calls are TRBV7-9 and TRBJ1-6; D uncertain. V dropped 2 bases and J dropped 7 bases, with 12 bases sitting between them. CDR3 length equals 15 residues. Germline V gene lookup returns CDR1 SEHNR and CDR2 FQNEAQ (reference sequence). In DNA form, the CDR3 reads TGTGCCAGCAGCTTATATGGTTACTCCAATTCACCCCTCCACTTT. Translation: CASSLYGYSNSPLHF.

The gene calls are TRBV19 and TRBJ1-3, with D unresolved. This CDR3 has 14 residues. Trimming shortened V by 5 bases and J by 0 bases, and 8 bases separated the two germline ends. Looked up from germline, CDR1 is LNHDA and CDR2 is SQIVND (reference sequence). The CDR3 region is CASSLGGSGNTIYF. In DNA form, the CDR3 reads TGTGCCAGTAGTCTGGGAGGCTCTGGAAACACCATATATTTT.

The chain carries TRBV6-5 and TRBJ1-1; D remains unclear. Between the trimmed V and J ends, which lost 2 bases and 6 bases, there was a span of 10 bases. The CDR3 runs 13 residues. Germline loops: CDR1 MNHEY, CDR2 SVGAGI. CDR3 DNA: TGTGCCAGCAGTTACCGGGAAACCTCTGAAGCTTTCTTT. This translates into CASSYRETSEAFF.

This clone was seen once. The gene calls are TRBV29-1 and TRBJ1-2; possible D gene TRBD1, 6 bases. The V gene lost 1 base and the J gene lost 6 bases, with 12 bases spanning the gap. The CDR3 covers 13 residues. Germline CDR1 is SQVTM and CDR2 is ANQGSEA. The CDR3: CSVEGGQVDGYTF. In DNA form, the CDR3 reads TGCAGCGTTGAAGGGGGACAAGTGGATGGCTACACCTTC.

The chain combines TRBV7-9 with TRBJ1-1, with 7 bases fitting TRBD1. The germline V gene has CDR1 SEHNR and CDR2 FQNEAQ (reference sequence). Trimming took 1 base from V and 5 from J; bases not matched to a gene: 13. The CDR3 consists of 17 residues. The CDR3 nucleotides read TGTGCCAGCAGCTTAGGATTACCGACAGGGAAGGTAACTGAAGCTTTCTTT. Amino acid sequence: CASSLGLPTGKVTEAFF. Supplemented by reference TRBV7-9 and TRBJ1-1, the full variable domain reads DTGVSQNPRHKITKRGQNVTFRCDPISEHNRLYWYRQTLGQGPEFLTYFQNEAQLEKSRLLSDRFSAERPKGSFSTLEIQRTEQGDSAMYLCASSLGLPTGKVTEAFFGQGTRLTVV.

Here the CDR3 DNA reads TGTGCCAGCAGCCCCCGGGACAGGGCCTACGAGCAGTACTTC. It specifies CASSPRDRAYEQYF. The V and J genes are TRBV5-4 and TRBJ2-7; 9 bases are a match to TRBD1. The germline V gene has CDR1 SGHNT and CDR2 YYREEE (reference sequence). This CDR3 region has 14 residues. The V segment lost 4 bases and the J segment 2 bases; nucleotides outside the gene matches: 4. Complete variable domain (other parts from reference TRBV5-4 and TRBJ2-7): ETGVTQSPTHLIKTRGQQVTLRCSSQSGHNTVSWYQQALGQGPQFIFQYYREEENGRGNFPPRFSGLQFPNYSSELNVNALELDDSALYLCASSPRDRAYEQYFGPGTRLTVT.

The V call is TRBV19, the J call TRBJ1-6, with 9 nucleotides matching TRBD1. The CDR3 sequence is 16 residues long. The J segment lost 6 bases and the V segment lost 3 bases, leaving 6 bases of the junction unmatched. Germline CDR1 is LNHDA and CDR2 is SQIVND (reference sequence). CDR3 DNA sequence: TGTGCCAGTAGTATGGGACAGGGAAGGAGTAATTCACCCCTCCACTTT. It codes for CASSMGQGRSNSPLHF.

This clone was counted between two and nine times. The chain is built from TRBV5-6 and TRBJ2-4; possible D gene TRBD1, 5 bases. This CDR3 has 13 amino acids. Between the trimmed V and J ends, which lost 0 bases and 6 bases, there was a span of 7 bases. The germline V gene has CDR1 SGHDT and CDR2 YYEEEE. The CDR3 DNA sequence: TGTGCCAGCAGCTTGGGACAGATAAACATTCAGTACTTC. Translating gives CASSLGQINIQYF.

The CDR3 loop reads CASSTGTGYQPQHF. CDR3 DNA sequence: TGTGCCAGTAGTACCGGGACAGGGTATCAGCCCCAGCATTTT. This chain links TRBV19 with TRBJ1-5, with 9 bases identical to TRBD1. This CDR3 has 14 residues. Germline values: CDR1 LNHDA, CDR2 SQIVND (reference sequence). The junction had 3 bases not matched to a gene; V was cut back by 4 bases and J by 5 bases.

This sequence joins TRBV30 and TRBJ2-1, with D possibly being TRBD2 (6 bases). The CDR3 consists of 14 residues. The germline V and J ends were trimmed by 5 bases and 4 bases, with 15 bases remaining between them. Germline values: CDR1 GTSNPN, CDR2 SVGIG (reference sequence). The CDR3 DNA reads as TGTGCCTGGGACCCTGGCGGGGTATACAATGAGCAGTTCTTC. Protein sequence: CAWDPGGVYNEQFF. The full variable domain, completed using reference TRBV30 and TRBJ2-1, is SQTIHQWPATLVQPVGSPLSLECTVEGTSNPNLYWYRQAAGRGLQLLFYSVGIGQISSEVPQNLSASRPQDRQFILSSKKLLLSDSGFYLCAWDPGGVYNEQFFGPGTRLTVL.

The chain carries TRBV27 and TRBJ1-3; no clear D gene. Germline loops: CDR1 MNHEY, CDR2 SMNVEV (reference sequence). The CDR3 covers 14 residues. Trimming pared 5 bases from V and 1 base from J, leaving 9 bases between. The CDR3 region is CASSPSKSGNTIYF. Here the CDR3 DNA reads TGTGCCAGCAGTCCCAGTAAATCTGGAAACACCATATATTTT.

To note about this clone: This specimen includes other DNA sequences encoding the same CDR3. CDR3: CASSPRERYGYTF. The CDR3 DNA reads TGTGCCAGCAGCCCCCGAGAAAGATATGGCTACACCTTC. The J gene is TRBJ1-2, the V gene TRBV5-4; no reliable D call. Germline V gene lookup returns CDR1 SGHNT and CDR2 YYREEE (reference sequence). Deletions cut 4 bases from V and 5 bases from J, with 12 bases between. This CDR3 is 13 amino acids long.